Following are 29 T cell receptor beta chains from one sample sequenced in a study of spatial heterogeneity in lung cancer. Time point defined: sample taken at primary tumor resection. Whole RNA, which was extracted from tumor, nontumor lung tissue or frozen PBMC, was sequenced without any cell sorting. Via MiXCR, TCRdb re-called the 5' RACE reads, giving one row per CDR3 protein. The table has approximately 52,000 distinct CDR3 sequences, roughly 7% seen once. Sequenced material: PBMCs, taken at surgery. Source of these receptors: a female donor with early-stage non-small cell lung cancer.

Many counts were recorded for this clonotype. The CDR3 is CASSSKQGTQYF. The CDR3 nucleotides are TGTGCCAGCAGCTCGAAACAGGGGACCCAGTACTTC. The chain uses TRBV7-2 and TRBJ2-5, with D possibly TRBD1 on 6 matching bases. Germline V gene data show CDR1 as SGHTA and CDR2 as FQGNSA. The CDR3 sequence is 12 residues long. With 4 bases removed from V and 7 bases from J, the gap between germline ends came to 10 bases.

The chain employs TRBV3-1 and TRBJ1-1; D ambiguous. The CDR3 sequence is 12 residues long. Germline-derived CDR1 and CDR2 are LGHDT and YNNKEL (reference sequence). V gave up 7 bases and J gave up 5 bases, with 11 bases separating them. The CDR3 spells CASKGMETEAFF. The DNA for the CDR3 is TGTGCCAGCAAGGGTATGGAGACTGAAGCTTTCTTT.

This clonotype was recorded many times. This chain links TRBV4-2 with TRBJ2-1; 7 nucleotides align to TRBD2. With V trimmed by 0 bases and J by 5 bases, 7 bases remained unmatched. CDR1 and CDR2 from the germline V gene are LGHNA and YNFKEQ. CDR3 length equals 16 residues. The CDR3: CASSQDWTRGHNEQFF. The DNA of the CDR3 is TGTGCCAGCAGCCAAGATTGGACTAGAGGACACAATGAGCAGTTCTTC.

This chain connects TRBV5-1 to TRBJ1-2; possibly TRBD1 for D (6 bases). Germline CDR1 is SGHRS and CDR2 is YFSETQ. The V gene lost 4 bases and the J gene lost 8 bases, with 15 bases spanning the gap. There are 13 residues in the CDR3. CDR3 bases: TGCGCCAGCAGCCTCGGGACATCGGGCGGCTACACCTTC. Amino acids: CASSLGTSGGYTF. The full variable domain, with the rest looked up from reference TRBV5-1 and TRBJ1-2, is KAGVTQTPRYLIKTRGQQVTLSCSPISGHRSVSWYQQTPGQGLQFLFEYFSETQRNKGNFPGRFSGRQFSNSRSEMNVSTLELGDSALYLCASSLGTSGGYTFGSGTRLTVV.

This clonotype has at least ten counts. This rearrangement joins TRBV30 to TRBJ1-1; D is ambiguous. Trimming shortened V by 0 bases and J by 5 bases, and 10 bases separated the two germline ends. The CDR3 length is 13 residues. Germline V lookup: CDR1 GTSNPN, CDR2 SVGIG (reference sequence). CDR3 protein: CAWSVQRETEAFF. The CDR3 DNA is TGTGCCTGGAGTGTACAGAGGGAGACTGAAGCTTTCTTT.

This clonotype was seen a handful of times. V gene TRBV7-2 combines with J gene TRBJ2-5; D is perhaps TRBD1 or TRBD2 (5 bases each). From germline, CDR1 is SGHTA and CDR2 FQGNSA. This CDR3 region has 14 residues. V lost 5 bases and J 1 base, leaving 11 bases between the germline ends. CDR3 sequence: CASSNAGTQETQYF. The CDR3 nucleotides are TGTGCCAGCAGCAACGCAGGGACCCAAGAGACCCAGTACTTC.

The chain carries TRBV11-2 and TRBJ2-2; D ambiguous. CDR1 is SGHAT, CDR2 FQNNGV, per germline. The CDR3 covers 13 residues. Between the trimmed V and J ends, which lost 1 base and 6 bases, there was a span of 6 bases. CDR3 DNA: TGTGCCAGCAGCTTAGCGGCGGCCGGGGAGCTGTTTTTT. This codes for CASSLAAAGELFF.

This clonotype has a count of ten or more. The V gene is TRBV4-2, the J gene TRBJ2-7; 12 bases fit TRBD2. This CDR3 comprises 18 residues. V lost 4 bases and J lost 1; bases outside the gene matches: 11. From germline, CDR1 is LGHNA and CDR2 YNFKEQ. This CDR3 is CASSRKVASGGDSYEQYF. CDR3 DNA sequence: TGTGCCAGCAGCCGGAAAGTAGCTAGCGGGGGGGATTCCTACGAGCAGTACTTC.

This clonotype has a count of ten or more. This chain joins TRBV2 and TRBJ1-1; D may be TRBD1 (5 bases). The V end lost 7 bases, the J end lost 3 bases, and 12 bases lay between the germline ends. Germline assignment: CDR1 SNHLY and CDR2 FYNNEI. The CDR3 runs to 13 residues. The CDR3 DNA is TGTGCCAGCACCCTGGACACATACACTGAAGCTTTCTTT. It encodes CASTLDTYTEAFF.

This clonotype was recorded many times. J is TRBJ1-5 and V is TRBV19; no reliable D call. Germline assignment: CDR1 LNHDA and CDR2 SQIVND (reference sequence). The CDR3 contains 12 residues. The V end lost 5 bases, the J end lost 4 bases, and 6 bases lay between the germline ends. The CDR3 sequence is CASSALNQPQHF. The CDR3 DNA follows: TGTGCCAGTAGTGCTTTGAATCAGCCCCAGCATTTT.

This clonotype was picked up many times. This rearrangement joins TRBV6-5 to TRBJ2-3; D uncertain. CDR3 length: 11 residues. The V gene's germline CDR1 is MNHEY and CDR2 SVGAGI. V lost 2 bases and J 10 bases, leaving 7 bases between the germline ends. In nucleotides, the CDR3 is TGTGCCAGCAGTTACGGTCTCGCGCAGTATTTT. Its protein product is CASSYGLAQYF.

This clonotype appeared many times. The CDR3 reads CASSYGGTTDTQYF. CDR3 bases: TGTGCCAGCAGCTACGGGGGGACCACAGATACGCAGTATTTT. V is TRBV7-6 and J is TRBJ2-3; TRBD2 matches 7 bases. V gave up 4 bases and J gave up 2 bases; unmatched junction bases: 3. Germline V gene lookup returns CDR1 SGHVS and CDR2 FNYEAQ. CDR3 length: 14 amino acids.

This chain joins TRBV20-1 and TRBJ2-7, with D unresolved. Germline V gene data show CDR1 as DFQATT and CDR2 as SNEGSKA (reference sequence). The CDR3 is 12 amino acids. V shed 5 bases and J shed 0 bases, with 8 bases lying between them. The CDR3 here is CSAWANSYEQYF. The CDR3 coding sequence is TGCAGTGCTTGGGCAAACTCCTACGAGCAGTACTTC.

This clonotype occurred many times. The CDR3 is CSASTDRRQETQYF. In nucleotides, the CDR3 is TGCAGTGCTTCAACGGACAGGCGTCAAGAGACCCAGTACTTC. This sequence joins TRBV20-1 and TRBJ2-5; 7 bases are a match to TRBD1. The germline CDR1 and CDR2 sequences are DFQATT and SNEGSKA (reference sequence). V was pared by 5 bases and J by 2 bases, with 8 bases of the junction left unmatched. The CDR3 runs to 14 residues.

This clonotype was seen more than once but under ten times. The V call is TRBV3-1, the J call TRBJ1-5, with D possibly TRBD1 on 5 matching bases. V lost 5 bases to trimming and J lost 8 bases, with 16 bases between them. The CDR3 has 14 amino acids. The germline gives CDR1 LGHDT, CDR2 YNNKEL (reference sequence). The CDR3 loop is CASSSDLGVEPQHF. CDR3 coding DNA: TGTGCCAGCAGCTCTGATTTGGGGGTAGAGCCCCAGCATTTT.

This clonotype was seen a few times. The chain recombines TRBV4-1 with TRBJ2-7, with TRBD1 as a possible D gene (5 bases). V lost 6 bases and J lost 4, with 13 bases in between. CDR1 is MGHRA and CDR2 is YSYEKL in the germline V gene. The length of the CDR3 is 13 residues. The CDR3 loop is CASSPPRAYEQYF. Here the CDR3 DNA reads TGCGCCAGCAGTCCTCCCAGGGCGTACGAGCAGTACTTC.

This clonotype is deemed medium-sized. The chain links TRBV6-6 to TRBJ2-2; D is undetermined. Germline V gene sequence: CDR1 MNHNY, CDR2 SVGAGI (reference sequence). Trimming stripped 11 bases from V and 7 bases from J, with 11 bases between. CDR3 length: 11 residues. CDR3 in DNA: TGTGCCTGCTTTGGCGACGGGGAGCTGTTTTTT. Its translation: CACFGDGELFF.

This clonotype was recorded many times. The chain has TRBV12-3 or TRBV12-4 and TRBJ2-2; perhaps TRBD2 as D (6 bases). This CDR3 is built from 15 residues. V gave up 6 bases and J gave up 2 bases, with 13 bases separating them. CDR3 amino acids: CASRSFAGNTGELFF. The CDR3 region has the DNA TGTGCCAGCAGATCGTTTGCGGGAAACACCGGGGAGCTGTTTTTT.

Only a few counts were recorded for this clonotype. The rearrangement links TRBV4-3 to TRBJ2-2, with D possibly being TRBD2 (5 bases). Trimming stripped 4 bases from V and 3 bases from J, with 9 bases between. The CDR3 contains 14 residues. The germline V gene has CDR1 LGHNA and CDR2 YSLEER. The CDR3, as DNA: TGCGCCAGCAGCCGCGACTACCACACCGGGGAGCTGTTTTTT. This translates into CASSRDYHTGELFF.

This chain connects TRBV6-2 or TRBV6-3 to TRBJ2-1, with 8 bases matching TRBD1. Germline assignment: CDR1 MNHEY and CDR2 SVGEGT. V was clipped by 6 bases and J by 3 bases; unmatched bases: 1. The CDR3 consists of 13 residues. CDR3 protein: CASRDRGYNEQFF. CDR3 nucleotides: TGTGCCAGCAGAGACAGGGGCTACAATGAGCAGTTCTTC.

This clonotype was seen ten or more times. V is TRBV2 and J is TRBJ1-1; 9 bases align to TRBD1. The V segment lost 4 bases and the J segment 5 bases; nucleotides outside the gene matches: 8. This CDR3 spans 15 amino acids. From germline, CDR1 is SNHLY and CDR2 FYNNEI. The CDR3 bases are TGTGCCAGCAGTGCCCTACAGGGGGCTGTGACTGAAGCTTTCTTT. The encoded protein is CASSALQGAVTEAFF.

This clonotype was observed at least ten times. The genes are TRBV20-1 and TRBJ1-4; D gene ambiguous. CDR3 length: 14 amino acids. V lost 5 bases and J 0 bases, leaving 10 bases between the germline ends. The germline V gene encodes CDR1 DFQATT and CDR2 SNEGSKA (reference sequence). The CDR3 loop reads CSASGDATNEKLFF. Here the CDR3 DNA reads TGCAGTGCTTCAGGCGACGCAACTAATGAAAAACTGTTTTTT.

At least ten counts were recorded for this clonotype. CDR3 sequence (DNA): TGTGCCAGCAGCTTTCCAAACGGTGAGCAGTTCTTC. Translation: CASSFPNGEQFF. This rearrangement joins TRBV13 to TRBJ2-1; unclear D gene. Germline CDR1 and CDR2: PRHDT and FYEKMQ (reference sequence). The CDR3 consists of 12 residues. Trimming removed 3 bases at V and 9 bases at J, with 9 bases between.

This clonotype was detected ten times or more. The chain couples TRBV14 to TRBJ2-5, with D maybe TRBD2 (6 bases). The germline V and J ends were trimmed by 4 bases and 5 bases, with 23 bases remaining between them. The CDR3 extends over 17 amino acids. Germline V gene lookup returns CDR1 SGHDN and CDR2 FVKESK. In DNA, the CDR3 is TGTGCCAGCAGCCGATGGGGCGGGGCCCCTCCGAGGGAGACCCAGTACTTC. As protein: CASSRWGGAPPRETQYF.

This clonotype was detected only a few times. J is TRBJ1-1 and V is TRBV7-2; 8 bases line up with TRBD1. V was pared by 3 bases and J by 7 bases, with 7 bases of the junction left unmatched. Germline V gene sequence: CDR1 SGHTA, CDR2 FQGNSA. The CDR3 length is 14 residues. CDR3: CASSLDRDAYEAFF. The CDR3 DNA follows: TGTGCCAGCAGCTTGGACAGGGACGCTTATGAAGCTTTCTTT.

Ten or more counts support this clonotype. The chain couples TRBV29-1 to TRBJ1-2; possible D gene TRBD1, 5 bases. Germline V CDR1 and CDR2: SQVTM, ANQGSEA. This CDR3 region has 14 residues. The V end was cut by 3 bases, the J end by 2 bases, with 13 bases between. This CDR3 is CSVDTGGVNYGYTF. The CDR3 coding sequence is TGCAGCGTTGACACGGGAGGGGTGAACTATGGCTACACCTTC.

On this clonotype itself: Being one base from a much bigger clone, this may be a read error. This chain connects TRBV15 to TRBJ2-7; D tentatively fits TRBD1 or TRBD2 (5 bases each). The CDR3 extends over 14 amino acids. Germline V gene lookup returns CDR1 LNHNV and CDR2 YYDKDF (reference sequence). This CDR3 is CATSRDTGLGERYF. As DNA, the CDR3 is TGTGCCACCAGCAGAGATACAGGCTTAGGGGAGCGGTACTTC.

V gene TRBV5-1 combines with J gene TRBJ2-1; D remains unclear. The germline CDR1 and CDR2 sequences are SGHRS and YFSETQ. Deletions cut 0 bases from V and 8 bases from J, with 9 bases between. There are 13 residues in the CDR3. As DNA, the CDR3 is TGCGCCAGCAGCTTGGCGCCAGGATATGAGCAGTTCTTC. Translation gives CASSLAPGYEQFF. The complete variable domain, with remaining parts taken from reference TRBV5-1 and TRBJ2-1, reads KAGVTQTPRYLIKTRGQQVTLSCSPISGHRSVSWYQQTPGQGLQFLFEYFSETQRNKGNFPGRFSGRQFSNSRSEMNVSTLELGDSALYLCASSLAPGYEQFFGPGTRLTVL.

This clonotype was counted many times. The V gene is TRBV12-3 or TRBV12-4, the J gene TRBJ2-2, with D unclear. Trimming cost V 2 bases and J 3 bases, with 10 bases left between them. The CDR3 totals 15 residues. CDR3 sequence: CASSLKVAHTGELFF. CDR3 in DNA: TGTGCCAGCAGTTTAAAGGTAGCCCACACCGGGGAGCTGTTTTTT.